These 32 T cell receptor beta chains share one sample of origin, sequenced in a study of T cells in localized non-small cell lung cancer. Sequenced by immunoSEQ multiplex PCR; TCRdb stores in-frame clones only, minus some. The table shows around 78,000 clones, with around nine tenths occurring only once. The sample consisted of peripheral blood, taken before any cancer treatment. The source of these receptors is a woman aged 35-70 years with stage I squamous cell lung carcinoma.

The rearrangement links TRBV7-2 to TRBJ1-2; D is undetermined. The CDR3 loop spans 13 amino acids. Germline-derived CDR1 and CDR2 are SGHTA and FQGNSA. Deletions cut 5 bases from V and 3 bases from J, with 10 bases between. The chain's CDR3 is CASSQQIYYGYTF. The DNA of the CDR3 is TGTGCCAGCAGCCAGCAGATCTACTATGGCTACACCTTC.

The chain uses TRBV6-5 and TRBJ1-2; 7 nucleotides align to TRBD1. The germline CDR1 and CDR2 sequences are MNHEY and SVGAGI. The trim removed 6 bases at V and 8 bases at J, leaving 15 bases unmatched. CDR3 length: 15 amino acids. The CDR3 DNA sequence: TGTGCCAGCAGACTCGACAGGGTCGGGGTTCAGGGCTACACCTTC. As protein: CASRLDRVGVQGYTF.

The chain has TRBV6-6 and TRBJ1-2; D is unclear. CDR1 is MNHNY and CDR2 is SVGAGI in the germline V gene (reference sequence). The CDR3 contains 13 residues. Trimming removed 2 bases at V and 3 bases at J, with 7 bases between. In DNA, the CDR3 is TGTGCCAGCAGTTACCGAGTAGACTATGGCTACACCTTC. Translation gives CASSYRVDYGYTF.

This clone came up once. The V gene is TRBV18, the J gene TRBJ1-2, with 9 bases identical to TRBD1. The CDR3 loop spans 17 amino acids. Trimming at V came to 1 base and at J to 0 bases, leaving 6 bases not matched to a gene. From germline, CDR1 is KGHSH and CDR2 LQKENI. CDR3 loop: CASSPLRDRATNYGYTF. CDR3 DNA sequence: TGTGCCAGCTCACCACTTCGGGACAGGGCTACTAACTATGGCTACACCTTC.

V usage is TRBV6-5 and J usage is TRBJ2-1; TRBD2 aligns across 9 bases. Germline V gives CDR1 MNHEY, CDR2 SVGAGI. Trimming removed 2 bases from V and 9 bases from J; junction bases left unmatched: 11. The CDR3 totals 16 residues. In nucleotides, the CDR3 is TGTGCCAGCAGTTACGGTTTAGCGGGGGCCAGGGGTGAGCAGTTCTTC. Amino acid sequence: CASSYGLAGARGEQFF.

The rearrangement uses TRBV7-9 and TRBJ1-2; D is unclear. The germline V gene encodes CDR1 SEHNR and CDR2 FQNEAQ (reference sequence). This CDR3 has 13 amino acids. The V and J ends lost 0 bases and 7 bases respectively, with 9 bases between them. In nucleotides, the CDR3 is TGTGCCAGCAGCTTAGCGCTTGGGGTTGGCTACACCTTC. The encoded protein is CASSLALGVGYTF.

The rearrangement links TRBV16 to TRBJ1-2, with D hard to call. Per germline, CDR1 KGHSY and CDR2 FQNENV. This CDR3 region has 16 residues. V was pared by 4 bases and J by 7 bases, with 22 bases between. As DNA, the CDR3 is TGTGCCAGCAGCCTCACACGAGGAGGCAGGATGAGTGGCTACACCTTC. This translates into CASSLTRGGRMSGYTF.

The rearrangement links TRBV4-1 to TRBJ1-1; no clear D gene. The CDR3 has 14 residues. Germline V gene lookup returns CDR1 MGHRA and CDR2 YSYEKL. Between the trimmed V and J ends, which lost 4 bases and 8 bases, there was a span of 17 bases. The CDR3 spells CASSPSLGVIEAFF. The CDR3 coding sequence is TGCGCCAGCAGCCCATCCCTGGGAGTAATCGAAGCTTTCTTT.

This CDR3 reads CASSPSRGGTYNEQFF. In DNA, the CDR3 is TGTGCCAGCAGCCCATCGCGGGGGGGTACCTACAATGAGCAGTTCTTC. The chain combines TRBV13 with TRBJ2-1; 9 bases are shared with TRBD2. The CDR3 has 16 residues. From germline, CDR1 is PRHDT and CDR2 FYEKMQ (reference sequence). Trimming cost V 5 bases and J 2 bases; bases outside gene matches: 7.

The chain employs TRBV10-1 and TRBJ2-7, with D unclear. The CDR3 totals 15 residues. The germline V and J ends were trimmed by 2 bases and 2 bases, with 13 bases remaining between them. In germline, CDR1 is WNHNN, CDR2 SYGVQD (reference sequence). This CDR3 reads CASSEIQSQAYEQYF. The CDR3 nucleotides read TGCGCCAGCAGTGAGATACAGAGTCAGGCCTACGAGCAGTACTTC.

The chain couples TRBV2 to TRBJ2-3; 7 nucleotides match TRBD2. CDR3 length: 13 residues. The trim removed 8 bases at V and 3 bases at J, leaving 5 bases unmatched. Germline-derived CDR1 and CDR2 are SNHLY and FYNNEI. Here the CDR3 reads CASRGGLTDTQYF. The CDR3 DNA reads TGTGCCAGCCGCGGGGGATTAACAGATACGCAGTATTTT. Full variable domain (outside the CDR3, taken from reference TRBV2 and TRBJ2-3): EPEVTQTPSHQVTQMGQEVILRCVPISNHLYFYWYRQILGQKVEFLVSFYNNEISEKSEIFDDQFSVERPDGSNFTLKIRSTKLEDSAMYFCASRGGLTDTQYFGPGTRLTVL.

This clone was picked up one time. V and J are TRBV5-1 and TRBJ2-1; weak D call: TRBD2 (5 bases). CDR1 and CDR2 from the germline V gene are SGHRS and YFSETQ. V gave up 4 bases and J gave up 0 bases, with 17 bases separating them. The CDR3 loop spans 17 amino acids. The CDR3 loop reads CASSARPPGSSYNEQFF. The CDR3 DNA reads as TGCGCCAGCAGCGCCCGACCTCCTGGGAGCTCCTACAATGAGCAGTTCTTC.

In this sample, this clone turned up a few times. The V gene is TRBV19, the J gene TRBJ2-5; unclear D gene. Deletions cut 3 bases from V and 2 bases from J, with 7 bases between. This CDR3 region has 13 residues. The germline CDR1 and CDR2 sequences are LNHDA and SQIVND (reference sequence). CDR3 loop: CASSISHQETQYF. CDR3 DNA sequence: TGTGCCAGTAGTATTTCGCATCAAGAGACCCAGTACTTC.

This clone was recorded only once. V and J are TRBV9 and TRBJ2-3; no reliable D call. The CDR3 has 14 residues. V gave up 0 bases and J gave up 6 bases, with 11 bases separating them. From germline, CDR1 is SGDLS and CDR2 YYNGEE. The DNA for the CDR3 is TGTGCCAGCAGCGTAGAGTTACTCCAGGATACGCAGTATTTT. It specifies CASSVELLQDTQYF.

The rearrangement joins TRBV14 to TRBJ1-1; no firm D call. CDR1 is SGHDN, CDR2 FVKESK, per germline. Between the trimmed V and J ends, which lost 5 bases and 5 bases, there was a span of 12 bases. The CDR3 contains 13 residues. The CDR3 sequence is CASSFGLETEAFF. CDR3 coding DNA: TGTGCCAGCAGCTTTGGGTTAGAGACTGAAGCTTTCTTT. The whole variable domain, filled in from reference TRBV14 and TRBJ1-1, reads EAGVTQFPSHSVIEKGQTVTLRCDPISGHDNLYWYRRVMGKEIKFLLHFVKESKQDESGMPNNRFLAERTGGTYSTLKVQPAELEDSGVYFCASSFGLETEAFFGQGTRLTVV.

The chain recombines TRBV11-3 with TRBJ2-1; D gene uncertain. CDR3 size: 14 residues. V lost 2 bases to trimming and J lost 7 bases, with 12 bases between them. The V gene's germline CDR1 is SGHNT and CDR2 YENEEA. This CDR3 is CASSLSNYQNEQFF. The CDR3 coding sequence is TGTGCCAGCAGCTTATCGAACTACCAGAATGAGCAGTTCTTC.

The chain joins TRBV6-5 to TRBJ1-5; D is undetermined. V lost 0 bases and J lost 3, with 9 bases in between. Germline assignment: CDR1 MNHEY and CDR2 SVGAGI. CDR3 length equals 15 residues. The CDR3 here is CASSYSSGNNQPQHF. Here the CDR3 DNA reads TGTGCCAGCAGTTACTCGAGCGGGAACAATCAGCCCCAGCATTTT.

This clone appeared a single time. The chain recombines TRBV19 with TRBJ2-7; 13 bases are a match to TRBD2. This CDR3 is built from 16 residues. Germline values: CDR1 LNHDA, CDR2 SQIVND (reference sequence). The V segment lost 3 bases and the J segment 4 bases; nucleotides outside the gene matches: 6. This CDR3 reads CASSISGTSGAYEQYF. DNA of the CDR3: TGTGCCAGTAGTATCTCCGGGACTAGCGGGGCGTACGAGCAGTACTTC.

CDR3 in DNA: TGTGCCAGCAGTTTGGGTGGGGGGGCCTATGGCTACACCTTC. Its protein product is CASSLGGGAYGYTF. The chain combines TRBV28 with TRBJ1-2, with D possibly being TRBD1 (6 bases). CDR1 is MDHEN, CDR2 SYDVKM, per germline. The CDR3 loop spans 14 amino acids. V was trimmed by 3 bases and J by 4 bases, leaving 12 bases between them.

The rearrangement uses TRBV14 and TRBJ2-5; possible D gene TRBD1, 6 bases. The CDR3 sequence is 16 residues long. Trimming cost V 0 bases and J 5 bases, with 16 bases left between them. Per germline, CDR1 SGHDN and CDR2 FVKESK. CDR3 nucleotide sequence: TGTGCCAGCAGCCAAGATATTGTAGTAAGGGGGGAGACCCAGTACTTC. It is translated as CASSQDIVVRGETQYF.

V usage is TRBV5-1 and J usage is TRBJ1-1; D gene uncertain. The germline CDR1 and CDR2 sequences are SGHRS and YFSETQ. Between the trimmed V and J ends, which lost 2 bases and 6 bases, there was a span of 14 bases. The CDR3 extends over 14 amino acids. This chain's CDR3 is CASSFSRPGAEAFF. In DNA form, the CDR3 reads TGCGCCAGCAGCTTTTCCAGGCCCGGGGCTGAAGCTTTCTTT.

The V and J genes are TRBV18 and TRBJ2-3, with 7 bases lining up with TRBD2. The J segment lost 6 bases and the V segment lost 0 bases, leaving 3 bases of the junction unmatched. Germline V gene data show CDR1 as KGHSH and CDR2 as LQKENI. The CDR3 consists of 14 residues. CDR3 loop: CASSPPGGYDTQYF. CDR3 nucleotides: TGTGCCAGCTCACCACCGGGGGGGTACGATACGCAGTATTTT. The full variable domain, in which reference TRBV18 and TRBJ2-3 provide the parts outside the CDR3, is NAGVMQNPRHLVRRRGQEARLRCSPMKGHSHVYWYRQLPEEGLKFMVYLQKENIIDESGMPKERFSAEFPKEGPSILRIQQVVRGDSAAYFCASSPPGGYDTQYFGPGTRLTVL.

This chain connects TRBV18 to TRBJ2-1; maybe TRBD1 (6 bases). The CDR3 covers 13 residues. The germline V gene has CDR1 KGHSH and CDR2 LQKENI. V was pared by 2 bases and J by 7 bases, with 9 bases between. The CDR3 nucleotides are TGTGCCAGCTCACCATTAGGGGGTAATGAGCAGTTCTTC. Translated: CASSPLGGNEQFF.

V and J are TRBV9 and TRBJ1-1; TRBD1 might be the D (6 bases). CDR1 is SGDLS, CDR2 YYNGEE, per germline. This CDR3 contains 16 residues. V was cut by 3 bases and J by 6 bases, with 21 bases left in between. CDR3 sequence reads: CASSEGLGGLLAEAFF. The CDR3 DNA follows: TGTGCCAGCAGCGAGGGCCTGGGGGGCCTCCTCGCTGAAGCTTTCTTT.

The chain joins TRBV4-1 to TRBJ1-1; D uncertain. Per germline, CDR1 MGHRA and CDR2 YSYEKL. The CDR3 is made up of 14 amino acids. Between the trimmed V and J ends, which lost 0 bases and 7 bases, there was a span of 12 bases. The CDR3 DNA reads TGCGCCAGCAGCCAAGATTGGCTGAGCGGTGAAGCTTTCTTT. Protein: CASSQDWLSGEAFF.

The CDR3 loop reads CASSRTGGLNNEQFF. CDR3 DNA sequence: TGTGCCAGCAGCCGGACGGGGGGCCTCAACAATGAGCAGTTCTTC. The chain has TRBV7-3 and TRBJ2-1; TRBD2 might be the D (7 bases). CDR1 and CDR2 (germline): SGHTA, FQGTGA. The V end was cut by 5 bases, the J end by 5 bases, with 16 bases between. The CDR3 sequence is 15 residues long.

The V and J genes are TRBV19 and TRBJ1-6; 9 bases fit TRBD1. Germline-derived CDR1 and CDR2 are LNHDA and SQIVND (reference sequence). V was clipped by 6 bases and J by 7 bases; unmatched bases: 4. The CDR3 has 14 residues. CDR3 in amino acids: CASSQTGGNSPLHF. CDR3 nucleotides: TGTGCCAGTAGCCAGACAGGGGGGAATTCACCCCTCCACTTT.

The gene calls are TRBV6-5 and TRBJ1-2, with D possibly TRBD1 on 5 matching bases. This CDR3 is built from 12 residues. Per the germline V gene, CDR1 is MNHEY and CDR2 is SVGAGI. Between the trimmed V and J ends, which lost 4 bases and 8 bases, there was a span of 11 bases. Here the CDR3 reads CASSSPGGGYTF. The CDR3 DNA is TGTGCCAGCAGTTCCCCGGGGGGAGGCTACACCTTC.

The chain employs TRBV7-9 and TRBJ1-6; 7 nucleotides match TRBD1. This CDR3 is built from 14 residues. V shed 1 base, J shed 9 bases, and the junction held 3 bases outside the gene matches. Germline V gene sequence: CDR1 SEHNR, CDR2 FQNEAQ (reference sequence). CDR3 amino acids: CASSLEGASSPLHF. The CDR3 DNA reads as TGTGCCAGCAGCTTAGAGGGGGCCAGTTCACCCCTCCACTTT.

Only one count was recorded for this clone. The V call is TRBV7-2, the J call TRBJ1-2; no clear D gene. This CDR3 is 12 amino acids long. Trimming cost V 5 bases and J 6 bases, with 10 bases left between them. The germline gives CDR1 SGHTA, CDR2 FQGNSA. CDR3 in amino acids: CASSAQRDGYTF. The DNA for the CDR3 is TGTGCCAGCAGCGCACAGAGGGATGGCTACACCTTC.

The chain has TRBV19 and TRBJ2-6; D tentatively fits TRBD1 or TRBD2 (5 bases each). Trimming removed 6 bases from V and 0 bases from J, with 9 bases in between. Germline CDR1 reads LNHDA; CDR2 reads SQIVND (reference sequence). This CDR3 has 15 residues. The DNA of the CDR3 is TGTGCCAGTAGCAGGGACGGCTCTGGGGCCAACGTCCTGACTTTC. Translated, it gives CASSRDGSGANVLTF.

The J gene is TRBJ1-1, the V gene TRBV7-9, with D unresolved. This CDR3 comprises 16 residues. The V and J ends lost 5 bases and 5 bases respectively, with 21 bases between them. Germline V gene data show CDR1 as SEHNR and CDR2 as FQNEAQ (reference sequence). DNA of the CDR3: TGTGCCAGCAGCCGAAAAATAGACCACCTCGGGACTGAAGCTTTCTTT. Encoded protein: CASSRKIDHLGTEAFF.